This TCR beta chain was retrieved from a study of regulatory T cells in long-lasting Graves disease. Researchers made TCR beta libraries by using iRepertoire HTBI primers and running Arm-PCR on CDR3 regions. TCRdb itself ran the multiplex PCR reads through MiXCR, one entry per CDR3 protein. The profile covers a few hundred thousand distinct CDR3 sequences, with 15% appearing a single time and roughly 7.7% taken by the ten largest. Trimming took 6 bases from V and 5 from J, leaving 17 bases between them. This CDR3 has 15 residues. Germline CDR1 and CDR2: MNHNS and SASEGT. Time point reported: newly diagnosed GD, antithyroid drugs for less than 3 months. Researchers made the TCR library from RNA that was extracted from PBMCs. These data also formed part of another study, on T cells in Graves' hyperthyroidism and ophthalmopathy.

The starting material was peripheral blood mononuclear cells (PBMCs), obtained at new diagnosis, from a patient treated with antithyroid drugs. This chain uses TRBV6-1 with TRBJ2-1, with TRBD1 as a possible D gene (5 bases). This clonotype was obtained from a woman between 40 and 50 years old with Graves disease. DNA of the CDR3: TGTGCCAGCAGAGCAGGGTCCAATCCGAACAATGAGCAGTTCTTC. Its protein is CASRAGSNPNNEQFF.